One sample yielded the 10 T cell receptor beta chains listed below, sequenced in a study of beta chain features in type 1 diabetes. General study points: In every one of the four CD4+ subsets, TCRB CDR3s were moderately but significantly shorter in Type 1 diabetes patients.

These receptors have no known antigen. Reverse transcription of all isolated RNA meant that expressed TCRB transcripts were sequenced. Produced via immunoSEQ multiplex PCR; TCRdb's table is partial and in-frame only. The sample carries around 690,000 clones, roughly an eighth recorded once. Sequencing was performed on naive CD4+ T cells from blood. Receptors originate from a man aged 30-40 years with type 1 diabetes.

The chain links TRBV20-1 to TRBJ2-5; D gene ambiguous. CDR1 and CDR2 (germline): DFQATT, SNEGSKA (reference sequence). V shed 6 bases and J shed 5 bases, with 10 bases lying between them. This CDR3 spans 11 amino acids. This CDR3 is CSAWDRETQYF. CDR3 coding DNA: TGCAGTGCATGGGATCGGGAGACCCAGTACTTC.

CDR3 DNA sequence: TGCGCCAGCAGCCAAGACAGGGTGAGGGAAAAACTGTTTTTT. Protein product: CASSQDRVREKLFF. The chain joins TRBV4-3 to TRBJ1-4; D perhaps matches TRBD1 (5 bases). Trimming stripped 0 bases from V and 8 bases from J, with 10 bases between. The germline V gene encodes CDR1 LGHNA and CDR2 YSLEER. This CDR3 is built from 14 residues.

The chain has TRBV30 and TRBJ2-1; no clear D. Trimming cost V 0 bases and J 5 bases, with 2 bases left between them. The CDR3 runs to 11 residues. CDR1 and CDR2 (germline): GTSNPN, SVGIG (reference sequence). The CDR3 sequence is CAWSVDNEQFF. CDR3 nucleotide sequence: TGTGCCTGGAGTGTCGACAATGAGCAGTTCTTC.

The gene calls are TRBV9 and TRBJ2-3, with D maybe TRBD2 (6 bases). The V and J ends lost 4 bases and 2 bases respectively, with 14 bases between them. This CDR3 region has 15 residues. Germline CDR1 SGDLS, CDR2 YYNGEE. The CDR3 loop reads CASSLPGTSTDTQYF. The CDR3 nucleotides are TGTGCCAGCAGCCTCCCCGGGACTTCCACAGATACGCAGTATTTT.

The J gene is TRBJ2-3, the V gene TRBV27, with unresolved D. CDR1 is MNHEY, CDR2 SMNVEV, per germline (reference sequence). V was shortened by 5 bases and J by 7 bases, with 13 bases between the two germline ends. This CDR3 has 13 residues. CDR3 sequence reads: CASSPELPHTQYF. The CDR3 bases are TGTGCCAGCAGTCCCGAGCTTCCCCATACGCAGTATTTT.

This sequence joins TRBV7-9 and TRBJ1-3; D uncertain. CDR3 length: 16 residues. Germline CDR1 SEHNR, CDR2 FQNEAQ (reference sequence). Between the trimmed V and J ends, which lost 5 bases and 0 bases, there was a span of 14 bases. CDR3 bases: TGTGCCAGCAGCCCCTGGGCGGGAGTCTCTGGAAACACCATATATTTT. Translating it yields CASSPWAGVSGNTIYF.

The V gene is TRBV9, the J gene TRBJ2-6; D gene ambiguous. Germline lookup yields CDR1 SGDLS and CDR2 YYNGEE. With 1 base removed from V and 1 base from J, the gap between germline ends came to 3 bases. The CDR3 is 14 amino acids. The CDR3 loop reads CASSVTSGANVLTF. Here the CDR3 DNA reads TGTGCCAGCAGCGTAACATCTGGGGCCAACGTCCTGACTTTC.

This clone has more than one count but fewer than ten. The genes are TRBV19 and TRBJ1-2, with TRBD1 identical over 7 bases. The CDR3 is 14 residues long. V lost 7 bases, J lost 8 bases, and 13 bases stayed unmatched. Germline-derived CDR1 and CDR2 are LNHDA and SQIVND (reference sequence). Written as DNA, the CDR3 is TGTGCCAGTAAGGCCGGACAGGACCTCGGCGGCTACACCTTC. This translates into CASKAGQDLGGYTF.

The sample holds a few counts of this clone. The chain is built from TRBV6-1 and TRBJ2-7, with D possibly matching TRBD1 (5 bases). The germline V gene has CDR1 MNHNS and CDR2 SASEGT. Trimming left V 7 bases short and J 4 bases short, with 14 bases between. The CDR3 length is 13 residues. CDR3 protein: CASNPAGWYEQYF. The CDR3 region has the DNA TGTGCCAGCAATCCAGCAGGGTGGTACGAGCAGTACTTC.

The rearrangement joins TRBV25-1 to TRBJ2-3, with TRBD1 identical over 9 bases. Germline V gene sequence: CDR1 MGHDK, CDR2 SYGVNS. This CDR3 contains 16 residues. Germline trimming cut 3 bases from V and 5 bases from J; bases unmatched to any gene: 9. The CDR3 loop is CASSDPGQGSRDTQYF. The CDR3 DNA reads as TGTGCCAGCAGTGACCCCGGACAGGGGTCGAGAGATACGCAGTATTTT.